The 28 T cell receptor beta chains in this list originate from one sample, sequenced in a study of shared clonotypes between healthy human individuals. This table comes from immunoSEQ multiplex PCR, and its TCRdb copy is limited to in-frame clones, with some not included. The table lists about 1.1 million clones, 70% to 80% of them singletons. Sequenced input: memory CD4+ T cells from PBMCs. Subset denoted: CD45RA-negative fraction. The receptors were gathered from a man between 18 and 29 years old in good health. Some clones in this sample may be carry-over from other donors' samples.

The chain is built from TRBV5-1 and TRBJ2-7; D is ambiguous. This CDR3 is built from 13 residues. Looked up from germline, CDR1 is SGHRS and CDR2 is YFSETQ. Trimming removed 0 bases at V and 4 bases at J, with 8 bases between. CDR3 in amino acids: CASSLDSVYEQYF. The CDR3 nucleotides are TGCGCCAGCAGCTTGGATTCCGTATACGAGCAGTACTTC.

This chain joins TRBV7-2 and TRBJ2-7; D possibly matches TRBD1 or TRBD2 (5 bases each). V lost 5 bases and J 3 bases, leaving 11 bases between the germline ends. The germline gives CDR1 SGHTA, CDR2 FQGNSA. This CDR3 comprises 13 residues. The CDR3: CASSMGTYYEQYF. CDR3 sequence (DNA): TGTGCCAGCAGCATGGGGACCTACTACGAGCAGTACTTC.

The V call is TRBV28, the J call TRBJ1-2, with TRBD1 matching 8 bases. With 8 bases clipped from V and 9 bases from J, the junction kept 11 bases outside the gene matches. Germline-derived CDR1 and CDR2 are MDHEN and SYDVKM. The length of the CDR3 is 13 residues. CDR3 protein: CASGTGRPMRYTF. Written as DNA, the CDR3 is TGTGCCAGCGGGACAGGCCGGCCGATGCGCTACACCTTC.

The chain uses TRBV18 and TRBJ2-7; 7 bases line up with TRBD1. The CDR3 loop spans 14 amino acids. The trim removed 3 bases at V and 2 bases at J, leaving 4 bases unmatched. The germline CDR1 and CDR2 sequences are KGHSH and LQKENI. CDR3 in DNA: TGTGCCAGCTCACCGGACAGGATCACCTACGAGCAGTACTTC. Translation: CASSPDRITYEQYF.

This clone was counted a few times. This likely traces to a read error, being one base from a far larger clone. V usage is TRBV4-1 and J usage is TRBJ1-2; no reliable D call. Germline CDR1 MGHRA, CDR2 YSYEKL. V gave up 0 bases and J gave up 8 bases, with 4 bases separating them. CDR3 length: 11 residues. CDR3 residues: CASSQDGGYTF. The CDR3 DNA reads as TGCGCCAGCAGCCAAGATGGCGGCTACACCTTC.

The chain uses TRBV15 and TRBJ1-2, with D unresolved. Germline V gene lookup returns CDR1 LNHNV and CDR2 YYDKDF (reference sequence). The CDR3 length is 13 residues. With 1 base removed from V and 6 bases from J, the gap between germline ends came to 9 bases. CDR3 loop: CATSRGWGDGYTF. CDR3 sequence (DNA): TGTGCCACCAGCAGAGGATGGGGAGATGGCTACACCTTC.

V usage is TRBV11-3 and J usage is TRBJ2-5, with D uncertain. This CDR3 region has 14 residues. V was pared by 0 bases and J by 2 bases, with 7 bases between. Germline loops: CDR1 SGHNT, CDR2 YENEEA. CDR3 bases: TGTGCCAGCAGCTTAGACGGGCAGCAAGAGACCCAGTACTTC. This translates into CASSLDGQQETQYF.

The CDR3 is CASSPRQFTGNTIYF. DNA of the CDR3: TGTGCCAGCAGCCCCCGACAGTTTACTGGAAACACCATATATTTT. This chain connects TRBV28 to TRBJ1-3, with D perhaps matching TRBD1 (5 bases). The germline V and J ends were trimmed by 6 bases and 2 bases, with 14 bases remaining between them. The V gene's germline CDR1 is MDHEN and CDR2 SYDVKM. CDR3 size: 15 residues.

This chain connects TRBV5-1 to TRBJ2-7, with D possibly matching TRBD2 (5 bases). Per germline, CDR1 SGHRS and CDR2 YFSETQ. Trimming removed 3 bases at V and 2 bases at J, with 12 bases between. The CDR3 contains 14 residues. The CDR3 DNA sequence: TGCGCCAGCAGCTCGGGGTTTTTGGCCTACGAGCAGTACTTC. This encodes CASSSGFLAYEQYF.

The chain joins TRBV7-9 to TRBJ2-1; TRBD2 aligns across 11 bases. Germline lookup yields CDR1 SEHNR and CDR2 FQNEAQ (reference sequence). V trimming: 6 bases; J trimming: 5 bases; junction bases outside the gene matches: 15. CDR3 size: 18 residues. The CDR3 region is CASSTRPGLAAKNNEQFF. CDR3 nucleotides: TGTGCCAGCAGTACCCGCCCGGGACTAGCGGCAAAGAACAATGAGCAGTTCTTC.

The rearrangement joins TRBV6-5 to TRBJ2-1; the match to TRBD2 covers 13 bases. In germline, CDR1 is MNHEY, CDR2 SVGAGI. This CDR3 has 15 residues. Trimming at V came to 6 bases and at J to 8 bases, leaving 7 bases not matched to a gene. The CDR3 loop reads CASSEPGLAGYEQFF. The CDR3, as DNA: TGTGCCAGCAGCGAACCGGGACTAGCGGGATATGAGCAGTTCTTC.

This clone was seen only once. The genes are TRBV28 and TRBJ2-1; 8 bases are shared with TRBD2. Germline values: CDR1 MDHEN, CDR2 SYDVKM. The CDR3 spans 13 residues. CDR3: CVCSGGIYNEQFF. In DNA form, the CDR3 reads TGTGTCTGCTCGGGGGGGATTTACAATGAGCAGTTCTTC.

This clone was counted a single time. The V and J genes are TRBV7-9 and TRBJ2-1; weak D call: TRBD2 (5 bases). The CDR3 has 13 residues. Trimming shortened V by 2 bases and J by 10 bases, and 12 bases separated the two germline ends. Germline assignment: CDR1 SEHNR and CDR2 FQNEAQ (reference sequence). The CDR3 sequence is CASSLNLDLEQFF. CDR3 nucleotide sequence: TGTGCCAGCAGCTTAAATCTGGACTTGGAGCAGTTCTTC. Variable domain in full (rest from reference TRBV7-9 and TRBJ2-1): DTGVSQNPRHKITKRGQNVTFRCDPISEHNRLYWYRQTLGQGPEFLTYFQNEAQLEKSRLLSDRFSAERPKGSFSTLEIQRTEQGDSAMYLCASSLNLDLEQFFGPGTRLTVL.

In regard to this clone: This sample also contains other DNA sequences that code for the same CDR3. The rearrangement joins TRBV18 to TRBJ1-3, with 7 bases fitting TRBD1. CDR3 length equals 14 residues. CDR1 KGHSH and CDR2 LQKENI come from the germline V gene. Trimming removed 3 bases from V and 2 bases from J; junction bases left unmatched: 1. The CDR3 DNA follows: TGTGCCAGCTCACCTGGGACAGCTGGAAACACCATATATTTT. Its translation: CASSPGTAGNTIYF.

V gene TRBV28 combines with J gene TRBJ2-5, with TRBD2 matching 13 bases. This CDR3 is built from 14 residues. Germline loops: CDR1 MDHEN, CDR2 SYDVKM. The V and J ends lost 8 bases and 5 bases, in that order; junction bases with no gene match: 5. CDR3 sequence: CASWTSGSVETQYF. The CDR3, as DNA: TGTGCCAGCTGGACTAGCGGGAGTGTTGAGACCCAGTACTTC.

The CDR3 DNA reads TGCGCCAGCAGTCAAATCTCGGAAGGGGAAGGCGGGGAGCTGTTTTTT. Translating it yields CASSQISEGEGGELFF. The V gene is TRBV23-1, the J gene TRBJ2-2; maybe TRBD1 (5 bases). TRBV23-1 is an open reading frame, and its role is uncertain. The CDR3 extends over 16 amino acids. Trimming pared 2 bases from V and 7 bases from J, leaving 17 bases between.

This chain connects TRBV29-1 to TRBJ2-3, with 9 bases identical to TRBD1. The CDR3 consists of 13 residues. Germline V gene lookup returns CDR1 SQVTM and CDR2 ANQGSEA. The V segment lost 6 bases and the J segment 2 bases; nucleotides outside the gene matches: 3. The CDR3 here is CSVGTGITDTQYF. As DNA, the CDR3 is TGCAGCGTGGGGACAGGGATCACAGATACGCAGTATTTT.

V usage is TRBV5-5 and J usage is TRBJ1-5; possible D gene TRBD1, 6 bases. V was pared by 0 bases and J by 6 bases, with 10 bases between. Looked up from germline, CDR1 is SGHKS and CDR2 is YYEKEE (reference sequence). CDR3 length: 14 residues. The CDR3 protein is CASSLDRASQPQHF. The CDR3 DNA reads TGTGCCAGCAGCTTGGACAGGGCGAGTCAGCCCCAGCATTTT.

This clone was observed a few times. J is TRBJ1-1 and V is TRBV30; weak D call: TRBD1 (5 bases). This CDR3 is 12 amino acids long. The V gene lost 5 bases and the J gene lost 1 base, with 8 bases spanning the gap. Germline values: CDR1 GTSNPN, CDR2 SVGIG (reference sequence). CDR3 sequence (DNA): TGTGCCTGGTGTGGGGGGAACACTGAAGCTTTCTTT. This sequence encodes CAWCGGNTEAFF. Looking up the rest from reference TRBV30 and TRBJ1-1 gives the full variable domain: SQTIHQWPATLVQPVGSPLSLECTVEGTSNPNLYWYRQAAGRGLQLLFYSVGIGQISSEVPQNLSASRPQDRQFILSSKKLLLSDSGFYLCAWCGGNTEAFFGQGTRLTVV.

The chain uses TRBV10-3 and TRBJ2-7; 7 bases are a match to TRBD1. This CDR3 spans 12 amino acids. Germline V gene lookup returns CDR1 ENHRY and CDR2 SYGVKD. With V trimmed by 9 bases and J by 3 bases, 5 bases remained unmatched. CDR3 bases: TGTGCCATTGGGGCAGGGGGCTACGAGCAGTACTTC. It translates to CAIGAGGYEQYF.

This sequence joins TRBV19 and TRBJ1-5; possibly TRBD1 for D (6 bases). The CDR3 is made up of 15 amino acids. With 4 bases removed from V and 6 bases from J, the gap between germline ends came to 16 bases. CDR1 is LNHDA, CDR2 SQIVND, per germline (reference sequence). The CDR3, as DNA: TGTGCCAGTAGTAGCCCGGGGGGCGCAGGTCAGCCCCAGCATTTT. The encoded protein is CASSSPGGAGQPQHF. Supplemented by reference TRBV19 and TRBJ1-5, the full variable domain reads DGGITQSPKYLFRKEGQNVTLSCEQNLNHDAMYWYRQDPGQGLRLIYYSQIVNDFQKGDIAEGYSVSREKKESFPLTVTSAQKNPTAFYLCASSSPGGAGQPQHFGDGTRLSIL.

This clone has a single count. The chain carries TRBV6-5 and TRBJ2-1, with D possibly being TRBD1 (6 bases). The germline gives CDR1 MNHEY, CDR2 SVGAGI. Deletions cut 5 bases from V and 3 bases from J, with 11 bases between. The length of the CDR3 is 14 residues. CDR3 sequence: CASSTGSFYNEQFF. CDR3 in DNA: TGTGCCAGCAGTACAGGGTCGTTCTACAATGAGCAGTTCTTC.

The chain couples TRBV15 to TRBJ2-3; TRBD2 agrees at 13 bases. Trimming took 0 bases from V and 3 from J; bases not matched to a gene: 9. Germline CDR1 reads LNHNV; CDR2 reads YYDKDF (reference sequence). The CDR3 is 19 residues long. Here the CDR3 reads CATSRDKWTSGRITDTQYF. CDR3 nucleotides: TGTGCCACCAGCAGAGATAAGTGGACTAGCGGGAGAATAACAGATACGCAGTATTTT.

The genes are TRBV28 and TRBJ2-7; D is perhaps TRBD2 (5 bases). The germline V gene has CDR1 MDHEN and CDR2 SYDVKM. Trimming removed 6 bases from V and 4 bases from J, with 7 bases in between. This CDR3 spans 11 amino acids. Here the CDR3 reads CASRREYEQYF. The CDR3, as DNA: TGTGCCAGCAGGAGGGAGTACGAGCAGTACTTC.

J is TRBJ2-3 and V is TRBV6-5; 10 bases align to TRBD1. After removal of 4 bases from V and 2 bases from J, the junction contained 6 bases not matched to a gene. Germline assignment: CDR1 MNHEY and CDR2 SVGAGI. The CDR3 is made up of 16 amino acids. The chain's CDR3 is CASSSNDRGLTDTQYF. CDR3 in DNA: TGTGCCAGCAGTTCTAACGACAGGGGGCTCACAGATACGCAGTATTTT.

On this clone: A much larger clone lies one base from this, so it may be a read error. The sample carries other DNA sequences with the same CDR3. This chain joins TRBV5-4 and TRBJ2-3; TRBD2 agrees at 11 bases. This CDR3 spans 18 amino acids. CDR1 is SGHNT, CDR2 YYREEE, per germline (reference sequence). CDR3: CASSLALAGVGFFDTQYF. As DNA, the CDR3 is TGTGCCAGTAGCTTGGCACTAGCGGGAGTCGGTTTCTTCGATACGCAGTATTTT.

This clone showed up just a few times. The chain joins TRBV2 to TRBJ2-4; D might be TRBD1 or TRBD2, each matching 6 bases. Germline loops: CDR1 SNHLY, CDR2 FYNNEI. The CDR3 extends over 16 amino acids. V gave up 4 bases and J gave up 12 bases, with 25 bases separating them. In DNA, the CDR3 is TGTGCCAGCAGTGCCCAGTTGGGGGGAGAAGGGGGAACTCAGTACTTC. This sequence encodes CASSAQLGGEGGTQYF.

The count of this clone is one. The chain is built from TRBV13 and TRBJ1-6, with unresolved D. CDR3 length: 13 residues. V lost 3 bases, J lost 10 bases, and 10 bases lay in between. The V gene's germline CDR1 is PRHDT and CDR2 FYEKMQ (reference sequence). CDR3 sequence reads: CASSFLGRSPLHF. In DNA, the CDR3 is TGTGCCAGCAGCTTCCTAGGACGCTCACCCCTCCACTTT.